The 15 T cell receptor beta chains in this list originate from one sample, sequenced in a study of blood T cell repertoires in COVID-19 (dated by TCRdb to the early 2020s). The library was built by means of the immunoSEQ multiplex PCR assay. The immuneACCESS repertoire file appears here via TCRdb, limited to in-frame rearrangements. These files lack a portion of the clones; in checked studies, under half of the deficit traces to unresolved V genes, and the cause of the others is not known. This sample gives about 120,000 clones in total; 84% of them show up just once. Nearly 4% of the sample is held by the ten biggest clonotypes. The material sequenced was PBMCs or T cells enriched from blood (not recorded which). These receptors all come from a woman in her twenties or thirties who had recovered from COVID-19.

V usage is TRBV4-2 and J usage is TRBJ2-1; 16 bases line up with TRBD2. Germline lookup yields CDR1 LGHNA and CDR2 YNFKEQ. The CDR3 loop spans 16 amino acids. The junction had 9 bases not matched to a gene; V was cut back by 6 bases and J by 10 bases. The CDR3 region is CASRVGTSGRAGEQFF. CDR3 DNA sequence: TGTGCCAGCAGGGTGGGGACTAGCGGGAGGGCCGGGGAGCAGTTCTTC.

This chain uses TRBV28 with TRBJ1-2, with 8 nucleotides matching TRBD1. The V and J ends lost 8 bases and 1 base, in that order; junction bases with no gene match: 9. The CDR3 length is 15 residues. Germline V gives CDR1 MDHEN, CDR2 SYDVKM. The CDR3 DNA reads as TGTGCCAGCCGGGACAGGAAGGAGGGTAACTATGGCTACACCTTC. Amino acid sequence: CASRDRKEGNYGYTF.

The V and J genes are TRBV19 and TRBJ1-1, with D maybe TRBD1 (5 bases). The CDR3 runs 15 residues. V gave up 1 base and J gave up 4 bases, with 13 bases separating them. Germline CDR1 reads LNHDA; CDR2 reads SQIVND (reference sequence). CDR3 residues: CASSIVGAGSTEAFF. Here the CDR3 DNA reads TGTGCCAGTAGTATAGTTGGGGCAGGGTCCACTGAAGCTTTCTTT.

V usage is TRBV28 and J usage is TRBJ1-2; 8 nucleotides align to TRBD1. Germline V gene sequence: CDR1 MDHEN, CDR2 SYDVKM. After removal of 9 bases from V and 4 bases from J, the junction contained 13 bases not matched to a gene. This CDR3 comprises 15 residues. CDR3: CASALGDRTFYGYTF. The CDR3 DNA reads TGTGCCAGTGCATTGGGGGACAGGACTTTCTATGGCTACACCTTC.

The table lists this clone with a count of one. The V and J genes are TRBV5-8 and TRBJ2-1, with 9 bases identical to TRBD2. The CDR3 length is 16 residues. The V and J ends lost 1 base and 8 bases, in that order; junction bases with no gene match: 10. Looked up from germline, CDR1 is SGHTS and CDR2 is YDEGEE. This chain's CDR3 is CASSLSLWTSEDEQFF. The CDR3 nucleotides are TGTGCCAGCAGCTTGTCCCTTTGGACTAGCGAAGATGAGCAGTTCTTC.

V and J are TRBV7-6 and TRBJ2-5, with D possibly being TRBD2 (5 bases). The CDR3 loop spans 13 amino acids. Between the trimmed V and J ends, which lost 2 bases and 3 bases, there was a span of 7 bases. Per germline, CDR1 SGHVS and CDR2 FNYEAQ. CDR3 DNA: TGTGCCAGCAGCTTATCCGGGGAAGAGACCCAGTACTTC. Translating it yields CASSLSGEETQYF.

A single count supports this clone. The V gene is TRBV9, the J gene TRBJ2-5, with 9 bases lining up with TRBD2. Trimming took 0 bases from V and 5 from J; bases not matched to a gene: 14. CDR1 is SGDLS, CDR2 YYNGEE, per germline. The CDR3 covers 18 residues. The CDR3 here is CASSVGYAVAGVAETQYF. For the CDR3, the DNA is TGTGCCAGCAGCGTAGGGTACGCCGTAGCGGGAGTCGCGGAGACCCAGTACTTC. The variable domain in full, with the rest retrieved from reference TRBV9 and TRBJ2-5, is DSGVTQTPKHLITATGQRVTLRCSPRSGDLSVYWYQQSLDQGLQFLIQYYNGEERAKGNILERFSAQQFPDLHSELNLSSLELGDSALYFCASSVGYAVAGVAETQYFGPGTRLLVL.

This clone showed up just a few times. V and J are TRBV13 and TRBJ2-1; 12 bases align to TRBD2. V lost 5 bases to trimming and J lost 8 bases; unmatched junction nucleotides: 10. The CDR3 loop spans 16 amino acids. Germline assignment: CDR1 PRHDT and CDR2 FYEKMQ (reference sequence). The CDR3 is CASSPPPSGRVDEQFF. The CDR3 nucleotides read TGTGCCAGCAGCCCACCCCCTAGCGGGAGGGTCGATGAGCAGTTCTTC.

The J gene is TRBJ2-7, the V gene TRBV15; 16 nucleotides line up with TRBD2. Trimming at V came to 5 bases and at J to 3 bases, leaving 7 bases not matched to a gene. The CDR3 consists of 17 residues. Germline V gene sequence: CDR1 LNHNV, CDR2 YYDKDF (reference sequence). The DNA of the CDR3 is TGTGCCACCAGCGGGGGACTAGCGGGAGGGCACGGCTACGAGCAGTACTTC. This gives the protein CATSGGLAGGHGYEQYF. Full variable domain (outside the CDR3, taken from reference TRBV15 and TRBJ2-7): DAMVIQNPRYQVTQFGKPVTLSCSQTLNHNVMYWYQQKSSQAPKLLFHYYDKDFNNEADTPDNFQSRRPNTSFCFLDIRSPGLGDTAMYLCATSGGLAGGHGYEQYFGPGTRLTVT.

V gene TRBV30 combines with J gene TRBJ1-6, with D maybe TRBD1 (6 bases). The CDR3 is made up of 12 amino acids. CDR1 is GTSNPN and CDR2 is SVGIG in the germline V gene (reference sequence). V lost 5 bases to trimming and J lost 7 bases, with 9 bases between them. The CDR3 region is CAWEDRNSPLHF. For the CDR3, the DNA is TGTGCCTGGGAGGACAGAAATTCACCCCTCCACTTT.

This clone has more than one count but fewer than ten. V usage is TRBV11-3 and J usage is TRBJ2-3, with TRBD1 matching over 11 bases. This CDR3 is built from 16 residues. Germline CDR1 SGHNT, CDR2 YENEEA. Losses at the gene ends were 5 bases for V and 4 bases for J; bases not matched to a gene: 8. The DNA of the CDR3 is TGTGCCAGCAGCCCGACTCCGGGACAGGGGGCAGATACGCAGTATTTT. It encodes CASSPTPGQGADTQYF.

The chain carries TRBV7-2 and TRBJ2-1, with D maybe TRBD2 (6 bases). With 6 bases removed from V and 1 base from J, the gap between germline ends came to 13 bases. The CDR3 spans 15 residues. Looked up from germline, CDR1 is SGHTA and CDR2 is FQGNSA. In DNA, the CDR3 is TGTGCCAGCAGAGACCCGGGAGCATCCTACAATGAGCAGTTCTTC. The encoded protein is CASRDPGASYNEQFF. The full variable domain, its missing parts supplied by reference TRBV7-2 and TRBJ2-1, is GAGVSQSPSNKVTEKGKDVELRCDPISGHTALYWYRQSLGQGLEFLIYFQGNSAPDKSGLPSDRFSAERTGGSVSTLTIQRTQQEDSAVYLCASRDPGASYNEQFFGPGTRLTVL.

The V and J genes are TRBV13 and TRBJ2-4, with D perhaps TRBD2 (6 bases). Between the trimmed V and J ends, which lost 2 bases and 2 bases, there was a span of 16 bases. This CDR3 comprises 17 residues. Germline V lookup: CDR1 PRHDT, CDR2 FYEKMQ (reference sequence). The CDR3 is CASSLKAGRSTKNIQYF. The CDR3 bases are TGTGCCAGCAGCTTAAAGGCGGGAAGAAGCACCAAAAACATTCAGTACTTC. The whole variable domain, filled in from reference TRBV13 and TRBJ2-4, reads AAGVIQSPRHLIKEKRETATLKCYPIPRHDTVYWYQQGPGQDPQFLISFYEKMQSDKGSIPDRFSAQQFSDYHSELNMSSLELGDSALYFCASSLKAGRSTKNIQYFGAGTRLSVL.

The chain combines TRBV4-1 with TRBJ2-5; D is perhaps TRBD1 (5 bases). Trimming left V 0 bases short and J 5 bases short, with 10 bases between. This CDR3 has 14 amino acids. Germline V gene data show CDR1 as MGHRA and CDR2 as YSYEKL. The CDR3 protein is CASSQDRAGETQYF. The CDR3 DNA is TGCGCCAGCAGCCAAGACCGGGCAGGGGAGACCCAGTACTTC.

This chain uses TRBV30 with TRBJ2-7; no definite D call. The CDR3 contains 15 residues. Germline values: CDR1 GTSNPN, CDR2 SVGIG (reference sequence). Trimming cost V 0 bases and J 1 base, with 13 bases left between them. CDR3 sequence reads: CAWSVPPPGSYEQYF. In DNA, the CDR3 is TGTGCCTGGAGTGTACCCCCCCCGGGTTCCTACGAGCAGTACTTC.